At least ten counts were recorded for the clone carrying this T cell receptor beta chain. This record comes from a study of T-cell reconstitution after alpha-beta-depleted transplantation in children. As it was prepared, the TCRbeta library received unique molecular identifiers. TCRdb re-called the PCR reads with MiXCR, one entry per CDR3 protein. The repertoire holds about 600,000 distinct CDR3 sequences, with 10% to 13% as singletons. From germline, CDR1 is DFQATT and CDR2 SNEGSKA (reference sequence). V shed 2 bases and J 1 base; nucleotides not matched to a gene: 7. The CDR3 has 16 amino acids. The sequencing used PBMCs from the stem cell graft donor, collected from the stem cell graft. The clonotype comes from a human donor who donated a stem cell graft to a child with acute myeloid leukemia. The chain recombines TRBV20-1 with TRBJ2-1, with TRBD2 identical over 8 bases. The CDR3 region is CSARPLLAVSYNEQFF. As DNA, the CDR3 is TGCAGTGCTAGACCCCTACTAGCGGTATCCTACAATGAGCAGTTCTTC.